This entry concerns a single TCR beta chain. Using unique molecular identifiers, the investigators prepared the TCRbeta library. TCRdb reanalysed the PCR reads using MiXCR and keeps one entry per CDR3 protein. The table shows about 72,000 distinct CDR3 sequences, with roughly 6.6% occurring only once. The data derive from a study of T-cell reconstitution after alpha-beta-depleted transplantation in children. This CDR3 region has 15 residues. Trimming took off 0 bases at V and 3 bases at J, with 7 bases between the two ends. CDR1 SGHRS and CDR2 YFSETQ come from the germline V gene. Sequenced material: PBMCs from the stem cell graft donor, taken from the stem cell graft. The rearrangement joins TRBV5-1 to TRBJ1-6; D is unclear. The clonotype originates from a human donor who donated a stem cell graft to a child with acute lymphoblastic leukemia. The chain's CDR3 is CASSLGEYYNSPLHF. CDR3 sequence (DNA): TGCGCCAGCAGCTTGGGAGAATACTATAATTCACCCCTCCACTTT.